This T cell receptor (beta chain) came from a study of shared clonotypes between healthy human individuals. Background on the study: Used for every donor were three CD4 naive, three CD4 memory, two CD8 naive and one CD8 memory plate.

Clones were sequenced by immunoSEQ multiplex PCR, and TCRdb holds only the in-frame ones, with some missing. Of approximately 1.5 million clones in the sample, under 99% were seen once. The clonotype was recovered from a man aged 25 to 40 in good health. Sequencing input: naive CD4+ T cells sorted from blood. The subset was: CD45RA+ positively selected.

The CDR3 DNA reads as TGCGCCAGCAGTAAGACCGGGACGCAAGGGGCAGCTAATGAAAAACTGTTTTTT. Translating gives CASSKTGTQGAANEKLFF. The genes are TRBV4-1 and TRBJ1-4; TRBD1 is a possible D gene (5 bases). Germline loops: CDR1 MGHRA, CDR2 YSYEKL. V shed 6 bases and J shed 3 bases, with 23 bases lying between them. The CDR3 runs 18 residues.